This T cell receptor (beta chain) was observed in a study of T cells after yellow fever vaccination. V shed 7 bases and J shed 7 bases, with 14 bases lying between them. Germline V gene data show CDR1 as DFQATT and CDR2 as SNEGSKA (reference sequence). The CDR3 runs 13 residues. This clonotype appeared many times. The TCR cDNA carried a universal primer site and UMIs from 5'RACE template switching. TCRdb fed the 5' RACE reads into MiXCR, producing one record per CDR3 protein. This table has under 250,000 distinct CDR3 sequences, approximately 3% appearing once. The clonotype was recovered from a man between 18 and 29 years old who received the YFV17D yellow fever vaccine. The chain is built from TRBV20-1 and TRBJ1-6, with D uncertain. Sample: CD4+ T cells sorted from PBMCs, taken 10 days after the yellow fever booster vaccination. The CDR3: CSGAQDGNSPLHF. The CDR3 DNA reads TGCAGTGGGGCGCAGGATGGAAATTCACCCCTCCACTTT.